This T cell receptor (beta chain) was captured in a study of early T cells in non-severe SARS-CoV-2 infection. Looking at the study overall: The chains were unpaired, and the sequenced material was bulk RNA from unsorted whole blood. Study outcomes and limitations: Matches to VDJdb favored anti-spike CD8 responses and missed private and CD4 specificities.

This clonotype appeared many times. Its target is unknown. Each CDR3 protein is one row after TCRdb ran MiXCR on the 5' RACE reads. This sample yields around 57,000 distinct CDR3 sequences, of which 7% to 9% are seen a single time; roughly 8.8% belongs to the top ten. Looked up from germline, CDR1 is MDHEN and CDR2 is SYDVKM. The CDR3 covers 14 residues. V dropped 8 bases and J dropped 4 bases, with 15 bases sitting between them. The TCR comes from an adult who was a healthcare worker with PCR-confirmed SARS-CoV-2 infection or an uninfected control (not recorded which). The sample comprised whole blood. The rearrangement uses TRBV28 and TRBJ2-1; D may match TRBD1 or TRBD2 (5 bases each). The CDR3 DNA sequence: TGTGCCAGCGTCTGGGACGGGGAATACAATGAGCAGTTCTTC. Translated: CASVWDGEYNEQFF.